The 30 T cell receptor beta chains below come from one sample, sequenced in a study of beta chain features in type 1 diabetes. The sequenced template was cDNA made from the entire isolated RNA. Using immunoSEQ multiplex PCR, the repertoire was profiled, and TCRdb retains in-frame clones only, with some absent. The sample comprises about 360,000 clones, over 10% of which are singletons, and 0.015% to 0.02% rests with the top ten. The sequenced material came from naive CD4+ T cells from blood. Receptor source: a man aged 18 to 30 in good health.

The V call is TRBV28, the J call TRBJ1-2, with 7 bases fitting TRBD1. After removal of 6 bases from V and 4 bases from J, the junction contained 5 bases not matched to a gene. Germline values: CDR1 MDHEN, CDR2 SYDVKM. The CDR3 is made up of 13 amino acids. The CDR3 DNA sequence: TGTGCCAGCAGCCCGACAGGGCCCTATGGCTACACCTTC. Translating gives CASSPTGPYGYTF.

The V gene is TRBV30, the J gene TRBJ2-1; weak D call: TRBD2 (6 bases). Germline CDR1 GTSNPN, CDR2 SVGIG (reference sequence). V was pared by 0 bases and J by 7 bases, with 28 bases between. The CDR3 loop spans 19 amino acids. For the CDR3, the DNA is TGTGCCTGGAGTGTACTACGAGATGGGACTCCCTATCCCCCTAATGAGCAGTTCTTC. As protein: CAWSVLRDGTPYPPNEQFF.

This clone has only a few counts. The sample has other DNA sequences that encode this CDR3 too. The chain has TRBV19 and TRBJ2-3; D is possibly TRBD1 (6 bases). The CDR3 has 14 amino acids. The V gene lost 3 bases and the J gene lost 3 bases, with 10 bases spanning the gap. Germline CDR1 LNHDA, CDR2 SQIVND (reference sequence). CDR3: CASSIRGRTDTQYF. The DNA of the CDR3 is TGTGCCAGTAGTATCAGGGGTCGGACAGATACGCAGTATTTT.

The rearrangement links TRBV7-3 to TRBJ2-2; 11 bases line up with TRBD1. V shed 1 base and J 5 bases; nucleotides not matched to a gene: 3. The V gene's germline CDR1 is SGHTA and CDR2 FQGTGA. The CDR3 length is 16 residues. For the CDR3, the DNA is TGTGCCAGCAGCTTAATGGGGACAGGGGGTACCGGGGAGCTGTTTTTT. Protein sequence: CASSLMGTGGTGELFF.

This chain connects TRBV28 to TRBJ2-7, with a tentative D call TRBD2 (6 bases). Trimming left V 8 bases short and J 3 bases short, with 8 bases between. In germline, CDR1 is MDHEN, CDR2 SYDVKM. The CDR3 sequence is 11 residues long. CDR3 sequence: CASLGGYEQYF. CDR3 bases: TGTGCCAGCCTCGGGGGCTACGAGCAGTACTTC.

In its sample, this clone was seen a few times. V is TRBV7-9 and J is TRBJ2-2; 9 positions match TRBD1. CDR3 length: 15 residues. With V trimmed by 1 base and J by 6 bases, 3 bases remained unmatched. Germline values: CDR1 SEHNR, CDR2 FQNEAQ (reference sequence). The CDR3 DNA reads as TGTGCCAGCAGCTTAGAACAGGGGGCGGCCGGGGAGCTGTTTTTT. It yields the protein CASSLEQGAAGELFF.

The chain combines TRBV7-3 with TRBJ2-7; D is perhaps TRBD2 (7 bases). Germline V CDR1 and CDR2: SGHTA, FQGTGA. Trimming left V 0 bases short and J 1 base short, with 10 bases between. CDR3 length: 15 amino acids. CDR3 protein: CASSLTRGGSYEQYF. The CDR3 DNA reads TGTGCCAGCAGCTTAACTAGGGGGGGTTCCTACGAGCAGTACTTC.

This clone has only a few counts. This sequence joins TRBV28 and TRBJ2-1, with 11 bases identical to TRBD2. CDR3 length equals 16 residues. V shed 6 bases and J 6 bases; nucleotides not matched to a gene: 10. Germline-derived CDR1 and CDR2 are MDHEN and SYDVKM. The CDR3 is CASSPPTSGRRNEQFF. The CDR3 region has the DNA TGTGCCAGCAGCCCCCCAACTAGCGGGAGACGCAATGAGCAGTTCTTC.

The V gene is TRBV21-1, the J gene TRBJ1-5. TRBV21-1 is a listed pseudogene. The CDR3 runs 14 residues. CDR3 coding DNA: TGTGCCAGCAGCAAAGCGGGGACTTATCAGCCCCAGCATTTT. It specifies CASSKAGTYQPQHF.

The chain couples TRBV30 to TRBJ1-3; a weak D match, TRBD1 (6 bases). The ends were cut back, 8 bases at V and 0 bases at J, with 14 bases in the middle. CDR3 length equals 14 residues. The germline gives CDR1 GTSNPN, CDR2 SVGIG (reference sequence). This chain's CDR3 is CARQDGNSGNTIYF. As DNA, the CDR3 is TGTGCCCGACAGGACGGAAACTCTGGAAACACCATATATTTT.

With respect to this clone: Distinct nucleotide sequences in the sample also encode this CDR3. The chain recombines TRBV28 with TRBJ2-7; 10 positions agree with TRBD1. The CDR3 is 15 residues long. The germline CDR1 and CDR2 sequences are MDHEN and SYDVKM. Trimming took 5 bases from V and 2 from J; bases not matched to a gene: 6. The CDR3 reads CASSPPGQGAYEQYF. The CDR3 nucleotides read TGTGCCAGCAGTCCCCCTGGACAGGGGGCCTACGAGCAGTACTTC. Filled out from reference TRBV28 and TRBJ2-7, the complete variable domain reads DVKVTQSSRYLVKRTGEKVFLECVQDMDHENMFWYRQDPGLGLRLIYFSYDVKMKEKGDIPEGYSVSREKKERFSLILESASTNQTSMYLCASSPPGQGAYEQYFGPGTRLTVT.

CDR3 coding DNA: TGTGCCAGCAGCATAGGGTTCGCAGGGGATCGCGAGCAGTACTTC. Protein: CASSIGFAGDREQYF. The chain couples TRBV7-9 to TRBJ2-5; perhaps TRBD1 as D (6 bases). With the DNA end fitting TRBJ2-7 better, the J assignment may be wrong. Germline lookup yields CDR1 SEHNR and CDR2 FQNEAQ (reference sequence). CDR3 length: 15 amino acids.

V usage is TRBV27 and J usage is TRBJ2-7; TRBD2 is a possible D gene (5 bases). The CDR3 consists of 15 residues. Germline-derived CDR1 and CDR2 are MNHEY and SMNVEV (reference sequence). V lost 7 bases, J lost 1 base, and 17 bases lay in between. CDR3 DNA sequence: TGTGCCAGCACCCAGACGCCGGGGTTATCCTACGAGCAGTACTTC. Protein: CASTQTPGLSYEQYF.

Many counts were recorded for this clone. The V and J genes are TRBV29-1 and TRBJ2-1, with TRBD2 matching 7 bases. From germline, CDR1 is SQVTM and CDR2 ANQGSEA. The CDR3 runs to 13 residues. Trimming removed 6 bases from V and 4 bases from J; junction bases left unmatched: 6. CDR3 nucleotides: TGCAGCGTGGCGGGACTAAGATACAATGAGCAGTTCTTC. This encodes CSVAGLRYNEQFF.

The chain employs TRBV6-5 and TRBJ1-3, with no clear D. The germline CDR1 and CDR2 sequences are MNHEY and SVGAGI. The CDR3 is 14 amino acids. V lost 2 bases and J 1 base, leaving 6 bases between the germline ends. The CDR3 sequence: CASSYRDSGNTIYF. The CDR3 DNA reads TGTGCCAGCAGTTACCGGGATTCTGGAAACACCATATATTTT.

This chain uses TRBV19 with TRBJ1-5; maybe TRBD1 (6 bases). Trimming cost V 11 bases and J 3 bases, with 14 bases left between them. The germline gives CDR1 LNHDA, CDR2 SQIVND (reference sequence). The CDR3 runs 13 residues. The CDR3 region is CAGGARVNQPQHF. The CDR3 nucleotides read TGTGCCGGGGGGGCCAGGGTCAATCAGCCCCAGCATTTT.

This CDR3 is CASSSTIRKFEAFF. The CDR3 bases are TGTGCCAGCAGTTCAACCATCAGGAAATTTGAAGCTTTCTTT. This rearrangement joins TRBV27 to TRBJ1-1; no clear D. Trimming took 4 bases from V and 7 from J, leaving 16 bases between them. The CDR3 totals 14 residues. Germline V lookup: CDR1 MNHEY, CDR2 SMNVEV (reference sequence).

The chain couples TRBV9 to TRBJ2-3; TRBD2 might be the D (5 bases). Germline V gives CDR1 SGDLS, CDR2 YYNGEE. V gave up 1 base and J gave up 0 bases, with 9 bases separating them. The CDR3 covers 15 residues. The CDR3, as DNA: TGTGCCAGCAGCGTATGGAGCGGCAGCACAGATACGCAGTATTTT. Translation: CASSVWSGSTDTQYF.

This sequence joins TRBV7-3 and TRBJ2-3, with D possibly TRBD1 on 5 matching bases. CDR1 SGHTA and CDR2 FQGTGA come from the germline V gene. V was pared by 2 bases and J by 2 bases, with 11 bases between. This CDR3 region has 15 residues. This CDR3 is CASSLDRAHTDTQYF. In nucleotides, the CDR3 is TGTGCCAGCAGCTTAGACAGAGCGCACACAGATACGCAGTATTTT.

This chain connects TRBV10-3 to TRBJ2-1; TRBD2 aligns across 12 bases. This CDR3 has 15 amino acids. With 6 bases clipped from V and 2 bases from J, the junction kept 2 bases outside the gene matches. Germline V gives CDR1 ENHRY, CDR2 SYGVKD. This CDR3 is CAIRRTSGTYNEQFF. The CDR3 nucleotides are TGTGCCATCAGACGGACTAGCGGGACCTACAATGAGCAGTTCTTC.

As DNA, the CDR3 is TGTGCCAGCAGTGACAGGGCGCTGGGCAATCAGCCCCAGCATTTT. This encodes CASSDRALGNQPQHF. The V and J genes are TRBV2 and TRBJ1-5, with a tentative D call TRBD1 (5 bases). The V gene's germline CDR1 is SNHLY and CDR2 FYNNEI. This CDR3 has 15 residues. Trimming shortened V by 3 bases and J by 2 bases, and 11 bases separated the two germline ends.

In this sample, this clone turned up once. This rearrangement joins TRBV5-4 to TRBJ2-1, with D perhaps matching TRBD2 (5 bases). This CDR3 has 15 amino acids. Germline V gene sequence: CDR1 SGHNT, CDR2 YYREEE (reference sequence). Trimming took off 5 bases at V and 4 bases at J, with 16 bases between the two ends. CDR3 residues: CASSLTGFGYNEQFF. CDR3 nucleotides: TGTGCCAGCAGTCTGACGGGATTTGGGTACAATGAGCAGTTCTTC.

The chain carries TRBV9 and TRBJ2-7; 9 bases are a match to TRBD2. The V gene's germline CDR1 is SGDLS and CDR2 YYNGEE. After removal of 0 bases from V and 2 bases from J, the junction contained 3 bases not matched to a gene. CDR3 length equals 15 residues. CDR3 protein: CASSVGLAEAYEQYF. The CDR3 DNA reads as TGTGCCAGCAGCGTAGGACTAGCGGAGGCCTACGAGCAGTACTTC.

The chain has TRBV7-2 and TRBJ2-3; 7 nucleotides align to TRBD1. In germline, CDR1 is SGHTA, CDR2 FQGNSA. This CDR3 is 16 amino acids long. Trimming cost V 1 base and J 8 bases; bases outside gene matches: 12. CDR3 loop: CASSLVARGSGGTQYF. CDR3 bases: TGTGCCAGCAGCTTAGTGGCCAGGGGGTCAGGCGGTACGCAGTATTTT.

This chain links TRBV6-1 with TRBJ2-7; unclear D gene. CDR3 size: 11 residues. Germline V CDR1 and CDR2: MNHNS, SASEGT. V shed 8 bases and J shed 1 base, with 6 bases lying between them. The CDR3 region has the DNA TGTGCCAGCTCCGTGTCCTACGAGCAGTACTTC. Translating it yields CASSVSYEQYF.

This chain connects TRBV5-4 to TRBJ2-3, with 9 bases that match TRBD2. The ends lost 4 bases at V and 5 bases at J; junction bases unmatched: 14. The CDR3 is 17 amino acids. In germline, CDR1 is SGHNT, CDR2 YYREEE (reference sequence). The CDR3 here is CASSQALAGVKGDTQYF. As DNA, the CDR3 is TGTGCCAGCAGCCAAGCCTTAGCGGGAGTTAAGGGAGATACGCAGTATTTT.

CDR3 nucleotide sequence: TGTGCCAGCAGTTCGGGACTTTACTCTGGGGCCAACGTCCTGACTTTC. Its protein is CASSSGLYSGANVLTF. The V gene is TRBV28, the J gene TRBJ2-6; D possibly corresponds to TRBD2 (6 bases). V was shortened by 4 bases and J by 0 bases, with 10 bases between the two germline ends. There are 16 residues in the CDR3. CDR1 and CDR2 (germline): MDHEN, SYDVKM.

In this sample, this clone turned up a few times. The V call is TRBV15, the J call TRBJ2-5, with TRBD2 matching 7 bases. CDR1 and CDR2 (germline): LNHNV, YYDKDF (reference sequence). V was pared by 0 bases and J by 0 bases, with 10 bases of the junction left unmatched. CDR3 length: 18 residues. The chain's CDR3 is CATSRDRAGVKYQETQYF. The CDR3 nucleotides read TGTGCCACCAGCAGAGATAGGGCGGGAGTTAAGTACCAAGAGACCCAGTACTTC.

The chain recombines TRBV6-6 with TRBJ1-4; 10 bases agree with TRBD1. V lost 4 bases, J lost 6 bases, and 8 bases stayed unmatched. Per the germline V gene, CDR1 is MNHNY and CDR2 is SVGAGI (reference sequence). The CDR3 runs 16 residues. The CDR3: CASSWTGGTGDEKLFF. As DNA, the CDR3 is TGTGCCAGCAGTTGGACAGGGGGTACGGGGGATGAAAAACTGTTTTTT.

This clone was detected only a few times. V and J are TRBV19 and TRBJ2-3, with D perhaps TRBD2 (6 bases). The CDR3 covers 18 residues. CDR1 and CDR2 from the germline V gene are LNHDA and SQIVND (reference sequence). The V and J ends lost 7 bases and 1 base respectively, with 24 bases between them. This CDR3 is CASIFFGRYRECTDTQYF. CDR3 DNA: TGTGCCAGTATCTTTTTCGGGCGCTATCGGGAGTGCACAGATACGCAGTATTTT.